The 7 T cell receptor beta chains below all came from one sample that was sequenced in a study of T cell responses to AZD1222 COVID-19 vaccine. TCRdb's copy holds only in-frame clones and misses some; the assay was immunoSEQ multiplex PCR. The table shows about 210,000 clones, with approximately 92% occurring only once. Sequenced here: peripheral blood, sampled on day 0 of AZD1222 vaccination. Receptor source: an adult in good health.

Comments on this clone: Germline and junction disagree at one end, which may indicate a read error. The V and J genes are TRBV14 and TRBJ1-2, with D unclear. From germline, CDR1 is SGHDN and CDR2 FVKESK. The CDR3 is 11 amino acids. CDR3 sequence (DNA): TGTGCCAGCAGCCAGGCGTCCGGGATCAGCTTC. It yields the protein CASSQASGISF. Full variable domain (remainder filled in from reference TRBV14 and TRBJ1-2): EAGVTQFPSHSVIEKGQTVTLRCDPISGHDNLYWYRRVMGKEIKFLLHFVKESKQDESGMPNNRFLAERTGGTYSTLKVQPAELEDSGVYFCASSQASGISFGSGTRLTVV.

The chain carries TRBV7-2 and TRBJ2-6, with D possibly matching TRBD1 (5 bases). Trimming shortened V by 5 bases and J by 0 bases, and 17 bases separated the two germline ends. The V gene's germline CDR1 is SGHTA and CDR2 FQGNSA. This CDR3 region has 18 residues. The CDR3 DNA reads TGTGCCAGCAGCGCCCCGCCCCGACAGCACTCTGGGGCCAACGTCCTGACTTTC. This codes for CASSAPPRQHSGANVLTF.

The CDR3 nucleotides are TGCGCCAGCAGCCAAAGACAGGGGGTTCGAAATGAGCAGTTCTTC. Amino acids: CASSQRQGVRNEQFF. This rearrangement joins TRBV4-1 to TRBJ2-1; 9 positions agree with TRBD1. Per the germline V gene, CDR1 is MGHRA and CDR2 is YSYEKL. The CDR3 length is 15 residues. The trim removed 2 bases at V and 7 bases at J, leaving 6 bases unmatched.

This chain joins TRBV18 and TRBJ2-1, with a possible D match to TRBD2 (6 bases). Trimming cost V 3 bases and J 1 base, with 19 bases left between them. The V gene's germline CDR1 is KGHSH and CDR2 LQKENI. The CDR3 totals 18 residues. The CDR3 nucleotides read TGTGCCAGCTCACCCAACCCGGGACTGTTTTCTTCCTACAATGAGCAGTTCTTC. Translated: CASSPNPGLFSSYNEQFF.

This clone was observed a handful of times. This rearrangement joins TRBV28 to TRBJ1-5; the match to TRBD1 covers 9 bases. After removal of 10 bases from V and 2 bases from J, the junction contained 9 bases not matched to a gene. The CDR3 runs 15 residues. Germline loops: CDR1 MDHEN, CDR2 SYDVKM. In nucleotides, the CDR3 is TGTGCCACCCGGGACAGGGATTATGGCAATCAGCCCCAGCATTTT. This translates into CATRDRDYGNQPQHF.

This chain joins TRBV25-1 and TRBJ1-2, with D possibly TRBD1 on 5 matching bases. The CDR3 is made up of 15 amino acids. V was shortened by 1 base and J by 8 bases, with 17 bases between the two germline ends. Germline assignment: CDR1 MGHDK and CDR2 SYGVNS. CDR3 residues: CASSESVSGGRGYTF. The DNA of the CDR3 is TGTGCCAGCAGTGAATCGGTTTCCGGGGGGAGAGGCTACACCTTC.

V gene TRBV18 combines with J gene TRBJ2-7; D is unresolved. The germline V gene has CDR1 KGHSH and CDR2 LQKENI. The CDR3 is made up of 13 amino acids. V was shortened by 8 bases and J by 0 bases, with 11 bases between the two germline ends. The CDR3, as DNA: TGTGCCAGCACCGCCCAGAGCTCCTACGAGCAGTACTTC. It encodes CASTAQSSYEQYF. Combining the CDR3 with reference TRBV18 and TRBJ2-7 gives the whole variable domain NAGVMQNPRHLVRRRGQEARLRCSPMKGHSHVYWYRQLPEEGLKFMVYLQKENIIDESGMPKERFSAEFPKEGPSILRIQQVVRGDSAAYFCASTAQSSYEQYFGPGTRLTVT.